This T cell receptor beta chain was documented in a study of OX40 agonist ivuxolimab in advanced cancers. Across the whole study: From about 23 to 85 years was the age range, with a mean of roughly 59 years, and nearly 85% were male.

V dropped 8 bases and J dropped 7; count of bases not matched to a gene: 9. The CDR3 covers 13 residues. Germline V gene data show CDR1 as MDHEN and CDR2 as SYDVKM. Patients were ruled out by autoimmune disease history or systemic immunosuppression. Notes on this clone: Its antigen is still unknown.

Findings and limits, study-wide: The CD4+ and CD8+ T cells in the blood had expanded clonally by week 6 at 0.1 to 3.0 mg/kg.

The assay was immunoSEQ multiplex PCR, and TCRdb's table has in-frame clones only and misses some. There are 90,000 to 100,000 clones in the sample; about 88% occur only once, and around 0.8% lies in the top ten. The sequence was obtained from an adult with an advanced solid tumor such as melanoma, head and neck, liver or kidney cancer. The V call is TRBV28, the J call TRBJ1-2; 8 bases map to TRBD1. Sequencing was performed on CD4+ or CD8+ T cells sorted from blood, taken in a trial of the OX40 agonist ivuxolimab. The chain's CDR3 is CASCFGQGRGYTF. CDR3 coding DNA: TGTGCCAGCTGCTTCGGACAGGGCCGTGGCTACACCTTC.